The present TCR beta chain was sequenced within a study of PD-L1 blockade in urothelial cancer. About the research overall: Investigators checked blood 3 weeks (second dose) and 6 weeks after treatment start.

Regarding the study as a whole: Below-median TCR clonality that was measured in pretreatment blood predicted better survival.

Each PCR had synthetic TCR analog templates added to it as a spike-in. Method: immunoSEQ multiplex PCR; TCRdb's copy keeps in-frame clones and lacks some. Here the sample spans about 88,000 clones, 70% to 90% being singletons. The sample's time point: pretreatment peripheral blood. This CDR3 contains 16 residues. With V trimmed by 3 bases and J by 2 bases, 5 bases remained unmatched. The germline V gene encodes CDR1 SGHAT and CDR2 FQNNGV. Turning to this clone: Its antigen is not identified.

This chain links TRBV11-2 with TRBJ2-1; 9 positions agree with TRBD1. The sequencing used PBMCs, collected around atezolizumab (anti-PD-L1) treatment. The sequence derives from a woman older than 75 with urothelial cancer. The CDR3: CASSFGTGWTYNEQFF. The CDR3 region has the DNA TGTGCCAGCAGCTTCGGGACAGGGTGGACCTACAATGAGCAGTTCTTC.